Below, 20 T cell receptor beta chains from the same sample are listed, as sequenced in a study of control samples from healthy donors and cancer patients. TCRdb keeps only in-frame clones here, not all; method: immunoSEQ multiplex PCR. The data show 130,000 or so clones, roughly 91% seen once. Sequencing used blood. The receptors here all came from a man aged 40-49 years in good health.

V and J are TRBV6-2 or TRBV6-3 and TRBJ2-5; D may correspond to TRBD1 or TRBD2 (5 bases each). Germline values: CDR1 MNHEY, CDR2 SVGEGT. The length of the CDR3 is 16 residues. Trimming took off 0 bases at V and 5 bases at J, with 16 bases between the two ends. The CDR3 nucleotides read TGTGCCAGCAGTTACTCGGTTTTCGGGGACGGTGAGACCCAGTACTTC. It encodes CASSYSVFGDGETQYF.

The chain uses TRBV7-2 and TRBJ1-4; 9 bases align to TRBD1. V shed 3 bases and J 7 bases; nucleotides not matched to a gene: 0. The CDR3 is 13 amino acids. Germline CDR1 reads SGHTA; CDR2 reads FQGNSA. CDR3 sequence: CASSLTGGEKLFF. The CDR3, as DNA: TGTGCCAGCAGCTTGACAGGGGGTGAAAAACTGTTTTTT.

This clone came up once. CDR3 protein: CASSLVRDGETQYF. The CDR3 bases are TGTGCCAGCAGCTTAGTCAGGGACGGAGAGACCCAGTACTTC. The rearrangement joins TRBV7-8 to TRBJ2-5; D could derive from TRBD1 or TRBD2 (5 bases each). Trimming shortened V by 1 base and J by 4 bases, and 10 bases separated the two germline ends. In germline, CDR1 is SGHVS, CDR2 FQNEAQ. CDR3 length: 14 residues.

The chain links TRBV11-3 to TRBJ1-1; a possible D gene is TRBD1 (5 bases). The germline CDR1 and CDR2 sequences are SGHNT and YENEEA. V was pared by 1 base and J by 1 base, with 13 bases between. The CDR3 runs 16 residues. In DNA form, the CDR3 reads TGTGCCAGCAGCTTAGGCCAGGGACCCTGGAACACTGAAGCTTTCTTT. Its protein product is CASSLGQGPWNTEAFF.

V gene TRBV7-6 combines with J gene TRBJ1-6, with 7 bases that match TRBD1. Germline V gives CDR1 SGHVS, CDR2 FNYEAQ. V lost 6 bases to trimming and J lost 0 bases; unmatched junction nucleotides: 8. The CDR3 is 17 amino acids. Written as DNA, the CDR3 is TGTGCCAGCAGTCGGGACAGTATCCGCTCCTATAATTCACCCCTCCACTTT. Protein sequence: CASSRDSIRSYNSPLHF.

V is TRBV7-6 and J is TRBJ1-2; tentative D call: TRBD1 (6 bases). Germline V gene sequence: CDR1 SGHVS, CDR2 FNYEAQ. V dropped 5 bases and J dropped 4 bases, with 17 bases sitting between them. This CDR3 contains 15 residues. The CDR3 bases are TGTGCCAGCAGCCCATCGGCGGGGGGCGGCTATGGCTACACCTTC. Translating it yields CASSPSAGGGYGYTF.

This chain links TRBV29-1 with TRBJ2-1, with D perhaps matching TRBD2 (6 bases). Germline V gene lookup returns CDR1 SQVTM and CDR2 ANQGSEA. The V and J ends lost 1 base and 0 bases respectively, with 13 bases between them. The CDR3 is made up of 16 amino acids. Written as DNA, the CDR3 is TGCAGCGTTGAAGGGTCTAGCGTTGGCTCCTACAATGAGCAGTTCTTC. Translation: CSVEGSSVGSYNEQFF.

Only a few counts were recorded for this clone. The V and J genes are TRBV11-3 and TRBJ2-1; D possibly corresponds to TRBD1 (6 bases). Germline V lookup: CDR1 SGHNT, CDR2 YENEEA. This CDR3 has 13 amino acids. V was trimmed by 1 base and J by 13 bases, leaving 14 bases between them. The CDR3, as DNA: TGTGCCAGCAGCTTAGGACCGACAGGACCCCAGTTCTTC. It is translated as CASSLGPTGPQFF.

About this clone: Other DNA variants within this sample encode the same CDR3. This chain joins TRBV7-9 and TRBJ2-3; 9 bases agree with TRBD2. CDR1 is SEHNR and CDR2 is FQNEAQ in the germline V gene (reference sequence). This CDR3 region has 19 residues. With V trimmed by 4 bases and J by 0 bases, 14 bases remained unmatched. This CDR3 reads CASSSTGLAGATSTDTQYF. For the CDR3, the DNA is TGTGCCAGCAGCTCTACGGGACTAGCAGGGGCTACTAGCACAGATACGCAGTATTTT.

The chain carries TRBV2 and TRBJ2-3; D is unclear. The CDR3 covers 11 residues. Germline V lookup: CDR1 SNHLY, CDR2 FYNNEI. The V and J ends lost 7 bases and 6 bases respectively, with 8 bases between them. CDR3 nucleotide sequence: TGTGCCAGCATTTTCTTGGATACGCAGTATTTT. Its protein is CASIFLDTQYF.

This clone has only a few counts. This sequence joins TRBV27 and TRBJ1-1; no definite D call. This CDR3 is built from 13 residues. Trimming left V 2 bases short and J 3 bases short, with 7 bases between. Germline loops: CDR1 MNHEY, CDR2 SMNVEV (reference sequence). The CDR3 nucleotides are TGTGCCAGCAGTTTAAACAGACACACTGAAGCTTTCTTT. It yields the protein CASSLNRHTEAFF.

J is TRBJ2-1 and V is TRBV14, with D perhaps matching TRBD1 or TRBD2 (5 bases each). The CDR3 is made up of 13 amino acids. Germline CDR1 and CDR2: SGHDN and FVKESK. V lost 4 bases to trimming and J lost 8 bases, with 12 bases between them. CDR3 loop: CASSRGPLDEQFF. The CDR3 DNA is TGTGCCAGCAGCCGGGGACCGCTGGATGAGCAGTTCTTC.

The genes are TRBV5-6 and TRBJ2-1, with 7 bases matching TRBD1. The CDR3 loop spans 13 amino acids. The V and J ends lost 4 bases and 14 bases, in that order; junction bases with no gene match: 12. Germline CDR1 and CDR2: SGHDT and YYEEEE. The CDR3 loop is CASSPTLQGQKFF. The CDR3 DNA is TGTGCCAGCAGCCCTACATTACAGGGACAGAAGTTCTTC.

Here the CDR3 DNA reads TGTGCCAGCAGTTCGGACAGGGGGCGACCCGGCTACACCTTC. Translated: CASSSDRGRPGYTF. The V call is TRBV6-6, the J call TRBJ1-2; 11 bases are shared with TRBD1. Looked up from germline, CDR1 is MNHNY and CDR2 is SVGAGI (reference sequence). The junction had 6 bases not matched to a gene; V was cut back by 4 bases and J by 8 bases. The CDR3 consists of 14 residues.

V is TRBV18 and J is TRBJ1-5; a weak D match, TRBD1 (6 bases). This CDR3 contains 15 residues. With 5 bases removed from V and 1 base from J, the gap between germline ends came to 12 bases. CDR1 is KGHSH, CDR2 LQKENI, per germline. The CDR3 here is CASSSGTQSNQPQHF. The CDR3 nucleotides are TGTGCCAGCTCATCCGGGACACAAAGCAATCAGCCCCAGCATTTT.

V is TRBV7-8 and J is TRBJ2-7; D possibly corresponds to TRBD2 (6 bases). The germline V gene encodes CDR1 SGHVS and CDR2 FQNEAQ. This CDR3 comprises 13 residues. V gave up 5 bases and J gave up 0 bases, with 8 bases separating them. CDR3 bases: TGTGCCAGCAGCCAGACTAGCTCCTACGAGCAGTACTTC. Its protein product is CASSQTSSYEQYF.

The chain is built from TRBV9 and TRBJ1-5; 9 bases line up with TRBD1. The germline gives CDR1 SGDLS, CDR2 YYNGEE. The CDR3 totals 16 residues. V lost 3 bases to trimming and J lost 6 bases; unmatched junction nucleotides: 10. The CDR3 region is CASSARDRVWAQPQHF. CDR3 coding DNA: TGTGCCAGCAGCGCCCGGGACAGGGTATGGGCTCAGCCCCAGCATTTT.

The rearrangement joins TRBV10-1 to TRBJ2-2; no reliable D call. The CDR3 length is 14 residues. Trimming took off 6 bases at V and 0 bases at J, with 8 bases between the two ends. CDR1 WNHNN and CDR2 SYGVQD come from the germline V gene (reference sequence). The CDR3 protein is CASSRHANTGELFF. In DNA form, the CDR3 reads TGCGCCAGCAGCCGACATGCGAACACCGGGGAGCTGTTTTTT.

The chain carries TRBV5-4 and TRBJ1-2, with D perhaps matching TRBD1 (6 bases). Trimming left V 1 base short and J 7 bases short, with 14 bases between. Germline lookup yields CDR1 SGHNT and CDR2 YYREEE (reference sequence). This CDR3 spans 14 amino acids. CDR3 in DNA: TGTGCCAGCAGCTTGAGGGGGGTTTATGGTGGCTACACCTTC. Protein product: CASSLRGVYGGYTF.

This chain connects TRBV19 to TRBJ2-7, with 11 bases aligning to TRBD1. V lost 5 bases to trimming and J lost 6 bases; unmatched junction nucleotides: 9. The germline gives CDR1 LNHDA, CDR2 SQIVND (reference sequence). There are 15 residues in the CDR3. In nucleotides, the CDR3 is TGTGCCAGTAGTCACAGAGGACAGGGGGCTAGCGAGCAGTACTTC. Translation gives CASSHRGQGASEQYF. The complete variable domain, with remaining parts taken from reference TRBV19 and TRBJ2-7, reads DGGITQSPKYLFRKEGQNVTLSCEQNLNHDAMYWYRQDPGQGLRLIYYSQIVNDFQKGDIAEGYSVSREKKESFPLTVTSAQKNPTAFYLCASSHRGQGASEQYFGPGTRLTVT.